The clone carrying this T cell receptor (beta chain) was detected ten times or more. Its antigen is not identified. The investigators amplified TCR beta CDR3 regions from RNA transcripts. The primer set for the first-round RT-PCR of the TCR CDR3 was HTBI. One entry per CDR3 protein, called by TCRdb with MiXCR from the multiplex PCR reads. There are a few hundred thousand distinct CDR3 sequences in the sample; approximately 14% occur only once, and about 7% lies in the top ten. The sample is drawn from a study of T cells in Graves' hyperthyroidism and ophthalmopathy. General study findings and limits: Most expanded thyroid clonotypes above 0.001 recurred in blood.

CDR1 and CDR2 from the germline V gene are MNHEY and SVGEGT. This CDR3 region has 13 residues. The V end was cut by 6 bases, the J end by 1 base, with 8 bases between. Stable hyperthyroidism: no ophthalmopathy progression over 18 months of follow-up. The specimen sequenced was blood. This clonotype was sampled from a woman in her 30s with Graves' hyperthyroidism. The chain combines TRBV6-2 or TRBV6-3 with TRBJ2-3, with TRBD1 as a possible D gene (6 bases). In DNA, the CDR3 is TGTGCCAGCAGGAGACAGGGCACAGATACGCAGTATTTT. It codes for CASRRQGTDTQYF.